This T cell receptor (beta chain) came from a study of human T cells and chemical hapten exposure. Treatment noted: therapeutic diphenylcyclopropenone sensitization with weekly scalp DPC. Ahead of each patch test application, blood was drawn. Individual cDNA molecules had unique molecular identifiers attached to them by the library. TCRdb re-analysed the reads in MiXCR, keeping a single row per CDR3 protein. The repertoire has about 2,600 distinct CDR3 sequences, 35% to 50% of them found once; the top ten carry around 10%. V lost 2 bases and J 0 bases, leaving 13 bases between the germline ends. The germline V gene encodes CDR1 DFQATT and CDR2 SNEGSKA (reference sequence). This CDR3 contains 16 residues. This clonotype was found once.

The clonotype comes from an adult with alopecia areata. Some clones in this sample may be carry-over from other donors' samples. This table probably holds off-target reads from a library built for another chain. The chain is built from TRBV20-1 and TRBJ2-2; weak D call: TRBD1 (5 bases). This specimen was whole blood, taken before DPC sensitization or 2, 6, or about 24 weeks after (not recorded which). The CDR3 loop reads CSARKRRQTNTGELFF. Here the CDR3 DNA reads TGCAGTGCTAGAAAAAGGAGACAGACGAACACCGGGGAGCTGTTTTTT.